This TCR beta chain was recovered during a study of Ad26.COV2.S vaccination and SARS-CoV-2 variants (dated by TCRdb to the early 2020s). In terms of the full investigation: Donors in the vaccine arm were drawn from COV1001, a multicentre, randomized, double-blind, placebo-controlled phase I-IIa trial testing Ad26.COV2.S in healthy adults. Ad26.COV2.S was administered intramuscularly at 5 x 10^10 or 1 x 10^11 viral particles, either as a single shot or as two shots given 56 days apart. Sequencing of the TCRbeta repertoire served to evaluate the specificity and breadth of SARS-CoV-2-reactive T cell receptors following Ad26.COV2.S vaccination. Throughout the experiments and outcome assessment, investigators stayed blinded to trial group allocation. Participants in the trial were split at random into five groups of five each, receiving low-dose or high-dose Ad26.COV2.S once or twice, or else placebo on both occasions. A total of around 32 samples were included in the TCR-sequenced set, comprising around 19 Ad26.COV2.S vaccine recipients, 5 placebo recipients and 8 SARS-CoV-2 convalescent individuals. What the study reported, not specific to this receptor: Vaccine and placebo recipients had similar non-spike TCR breadth, a finding consistent with the vaccine containing only spike. The authors noted that the TCR breadth and depth analyses may have underestimated total T cell responses. Higher spike-specific TCR breadth was observed in Ad26.COV2.S recipients than in placebo recipients (P = 0.0014). The study was not powered to compare responses between vaccine doses or regimens. After vaccination, spike-specific CD8+ and CD4+ T cell responses were reported to show substantial breadth.

For CDR1 and CDR2, the germline V gene (reference sequence) lists DFQATT and SNEGSKA. The cysteine opens and the phenylalanine closes a CDR3 of 11 amino acids. Kept here is only the CDR3 DNA, which spans 33 bases and is read in frame from base 1. According to the study, the label for this sample's treatment or condition signals: around 19 received Ad26.COV2.S at low or high dose, single or two shots; 5 received placebo; per-sample allocation not given. Repertoires of vaccine and placebo recipients were sequenced from samples taken on day 63 after the first injection. In Cohort 1b, 25 or so adults aged 18-55 years were enrolled at a single site in Boston, USA, between 29 July and 7 August 2020. Ad26.COV2.S was a replication-incompetent adenovirus type 26 vector that expressed a prefusion-stabilized SARS-CoV-2 spike protein derived from the original Wuhan strain. The immunoSEQ Assay was the method used to sequence TCRbeta CDR3 regions. After extraction, genomic DNA underwent amplification by bias-controlled multiplex PCR, followed by high-throughput sequencing. Regarding the original processing steps: Collapsing and filtering of sequences were performed to quantify the absolute abundance of each unique TCRbeta CDR3 region. Usable DNA was measured by amplifying reference genes present in all nucleated cells, and TCRbeta template counts were normalized to that usable DNA to estimate T cell fraction. Repertoire TCRs were annotated as SARS-CoV-2-specific by exact matching of V gene, CDR3 amino acid sequence and J gene to a known reactive TCR set. The reference SARS-CoV-2 TCR set was derived from MIRA and filtered for enrichment in COVID-19-positive ImmuneCODE repertoires, a step that removed public or cross-reactive TCRs. Using the MIRA antigens, annotated TCRs were further analysed by specific ORF or by position within an ORF. Breadth was defined as the number of annotated unique rearrangements divided by the total number of unique productive rearrangements, and depth was defined as the summed frequency of the annotated unique rearrangements. Group comparisons of TCR breadth used two-sided Wilcoxon rank-sum tests. TCRdb mirrors the immuneACCESS table, restricted to in-frame sequences. Some clones are absent from its copies; in checked studies, under half trace to an unresolved V gene, and the reason for the others is unknown. That table is the source of V, J and clone size, and D and trimming were worked out from the DNA. This sample has hundreds of thousands of clones in its table, and 80% to 90% of those were observed once. Around 7.3% of the sample rests with the top ten.

Points on this clone: No antigen is known for it. Per-base qualities were not stored, and no clone one base away is much larger.

This specimen consisted of peripheral blood, obtained in a trial of Ad26.COV2.S vaccine versus placebo. The chain couples TRBV20-1 to TRBJ1-2, and TRBD1 matches 7 of the central bases. The clonotype comes from a person aged 18-60 years who received the Ad26.COV2.S COVID-19 vaccine or a placebo. The nucleotide sequence is TGCTGGTTTAGGGGGCCTGAAGGCTACACCTTC. It is translated as CWFRGPEGYTF.